This is a list of T cell receptor beta chains from one sample in a study of metastatic and nonmetastatic thyroid tumors. TCRdb re-called clones via MiXCR from the PCR reads. Of approximately 41,000 clones in the sample, approximately 24% are singletons; the top ten hold approximately 14%. The material sequenced was tumor tissue. The source is a female donor with papillary thyroid cancer or a benign thyroid nodule (not recorded which). Some clones in this sample may be carry-over from other donors' samples. The CDR3 runs from the conserved cysteine through the conserved F or W. Fields, in order: clone size, V gene, D gene, J gene, CDR3 protein, CDR3 DNA. A D gene is named only where the DNA matches it firmly. The size of a clone is reported for some rows only, either as once, few or many, or as a class for expanded clones.

>-|TRBV11-2|-|TRBJ2-6
CASGPVSTGANVLTF
TGTGCCAGCGGACCTGTCTCAACTGGGGCCAACGTCCTGACTTTC
>many|TRBV19|-|TRBJ2-7
CASSTSYRESPYEQYF
TGTGCCAGTAGTACCTCCTACAGGGAGTCCCCCTACGAGCAGTACTTC
>many|TRBV14|-|TRBJ1-1
CASSDGLPSEAFF
TGTGCCAGCAGCGACGGACTGCCTAGCGAAGCTTTCTTT
>many|TRBV6-1|-|TRBJ2-1
CASSFGLYNEQFF
TGTGCCAGCAGTTTCGGACTGTACAATGAGCAGTTCTTC
>many|TRBV18|-|TRBJ1-1
CASSPSPIRGNTEAFF
TGTGCCAGCTCACCGTCCCCAATACGGGGTAACACTGAAGCTTTCTTT
>-|TRBV6-6|TRBD1|TRBJ2-7
CASSSQGAGEQYF
TGTGCCAGCAGTTCACAGGGGGCGGGAGAGCAGTACTTC
>-|TRBV12-3/TRBV12-4|TRBD1|TRBJ1-1
CASSLGGGRRSTEAFF
TGTGCCAGCAGTTTAGGAGGGGGCCGACGGTCGACTGAAGCTTTCTTT
>few|TRBV4-2|-|TRBJ1-2
CASSQEAAGGYGYTF
TGTGCCAGCAGCCAAGAGGCCGCCGGGGGATATGGCTACACCTTC
>-|TRBV12-3/TRBV12-4|-|TRBJ1-5
CASRLGGANQPQHF
TGTGCCAGCAGGTTGGGTGGAGCCAATCAGCCCCAGCATTTT
>-|TRBV15|TRBD1|TRBJ1-6
CATSSRDRGNSPLHF
TGTGCCACCAGCAGCCGGGACAGGGGCAATTCACCCCTCCACTTT
>many|TRBV11-2|TRBD2|TRBJ2-4
CASSYSRGGIGAKNIQYF
TGTGCCAGCAGCTACAGTCGGGGGGGGATCGGAGCCAAAAACATTCAGTACTTC
>-|TRBV27|-|TRBJ2-3
CARERSLTDTQYF
TGTGCCAGGGAGCGGAGCCTAACAGATACGCAGTATTTT
>many|TRBV3-1|TRBD1|TRBJ1-1
CASSHFKGAGTEAFF
TGTGCCAGCAGCCATTTTAAGGGGGCGGGCACTGAAGCTTTCTTT
>-|TRBV6-1|-|TRBJ2-5
CASSEFDGTSETQYF
TGTGCCAGCAGTGAATTTGACGGGACGTCGGAGACCCAGTACTTC
>-|TRBV30|TRBD1|TRBJ2-1
CAWSGYRGSGEQFF
TGTGCCTGGAGTGGTTACAGGGGGTCTGGTGAGCAGTTCTTC
>few|TRBV24-1|TRBD2|TRBJ2-1
CATSRTSESEEQFF
TGTGCCACCAGTCGGACTAGTGAGAGTGAGGAGCAGTTCTTC
>few|TRBV19|TRBD1|TRBJ2-7
CASSWGQGPYEQYF
TGTGCCAGTAGTTGGGGACAGGGCCCCTACGAGCAGTACTTC
>many|TRBV6-5|TRBD1|TRBJ1-1
CASSYSQLRQGLAFF
TGTGCCAGCAGTTACTCCCAACTAAGACAGGGTTTAGCTTTCTTT
>few|TRBV12-3/TRBV12-4|-|TRBJ2-7
CASSFVRQGFYEQYF
TGTGCCAGCAGTTTTGTGAGGCAGGGGTTTTACGAGCAGTACTTC
>many|TRBV4-1|TRBD2|TRBJ2-5
CASSHSETSGLQETQYF
TGCGCCAGCAGCCATTCCGAGACTAGCGGACTCCAAGAGACCCAGTACTTC
>few|TRBV12-3/TRBV12-4|TRBD1|TRBJ1-2
CASRQDRGHGYTF
TGTGCCAGCAGACAGGACAGGGGTCATGGCTACACCTTC
>many|TRBV5-6|TRBD1|TRBJ2-2
CASTARDSSSTGELFF
TGTGCCAGCACAGCCCGGGACAGCTCATCCACCGGGGAGCTGTTTTTT
>few|TRBV6-1|-|TRBJ1-1
CASSQRMNTEAFF
TGTGCCAGCAGTCAAAGAATGAACACTGAAGCTTTCTTT
>-|TRBV19|-|TRBJ1-1
CASSPTDLNTEAFF
TGTGCCAGTAGTCCCACGGACCTGAACACTGAAGCTTTCTTT
>-|TRBV6-2/TRBV6-3|-|TRBJ1-1
CASSYREASTEAFF
TGTGCCAGCAGTTACAGAGAGGCAAGCACTGAAGCTTTCTTT
>many|TRBV7-9|-|TRBJ2-3
CATQLSGSDTQYF
TGTGCCACCCAGCTTAGTGGGTCAGATACGCAGTATTTT
>medium-sized|TRBV6-2/TRBV6-3|TRBD1|TRBJ2-2
CASSPGTGGPGTGELFF
TGTGCCAGCAGTCCCGGGACAGGAGGGCCAGGCACCGGGGAGCTGTTTTTT
>-|TRBV4-1|-|TRBJ2-3
CASSQMAGLSTDTQYF
TGCGCCAGCAGCCAAATGGCGGGGCTTAGCACAGATACGCAGTATTTT
>-|TRBV20-1|TRBD1|TRBJ2-2
CSASPWTGGAGELFF
TGCAGTGCTAGCCCCTGGACAGGGGGCGCCGGGGAGCTGTTTTTT
>few|TRBV6-2/TRBV6-3|-|TRBJ1-1
CASSYHRDTEAFF
TGTGCCAGCAGCTACCACAGGGACACTGAAGCTTTCTTT
>many|TRBV7-2|TRBD2|TRBJ2-1
CASSLVAGRKVYNEQFF
TGTGCCAGCAGCTTAGTAGCGGGACGTAAGGTGTACAATGAGCAGTTCTTC
>many|TRBV19|-|TRBJ2-3
CASSLGLSDTQYF
TGTGCCAGTAGTTTGGGACTCTCAGATACGCAGTATTTT
>-|TRBV20-1|TRBD2|TRBJ2-1
CSARGLGGNEQFF
TGCAGTGCTAGAGGTCTCGGGGGGAATGAGCAGTTCTTC
>many|TRBV20-1|-|TRBJ1-2
CSAAEGGESSGYTF
TGCAGTGCCGCCGAGGGGGGGGAGTCAAGCGGCTACACCTTC
>many|TRBV24-1|-|TRBJ2-2
CATSDLAADTGELFF
TGTGCCACCAGTGATCTAGCTGCCGACACCGGGGAGCTGTTTTTT
>-|TRBV2|TRBD1|TRBJ1-3
CASSRTGSSTLSSGNTIYF
TGTGCCAGCAGTCGGACAGGCTCTTCTACCCTGTCCTCTGGAAACACCATATATTTT
>many|TRBV6-2/TRBV6-3|TRBD2|TRBJ2-3
CASTTLAGGTDTQYF
TGTGCCAGCACCACTTTAGCGGGAGGTACAGATACGCAGTATTTT
>many|TRBV29-1|-|TRBJ2-7
CSVEGQSGDEQYF
TGCAGCGTTGAAGGACAGTCCGGGGACGAGCAGTACTTC
>-|TRBV3-1|-|TRBJ2-3
CASSRARYWDTQYF
TGTGCCAGCAGCCGGGCACGCTATTGGGATACGCAGTATTTT
>few|TRBV6-4|-|TRBJ2-3
CASSDSGTGGGADTQCF
TGTGCCAGCAGTGACTCGGGGACTGGCGGGGGCGCAGATACGCAGTGTTTT
>many|TRBV19|TRBD1|TRBJ2-2
CATSGQGNTGELFF
TGTGCCACTTCTGGACAGGGAAACACCGGGGAGCTGTTTTTT